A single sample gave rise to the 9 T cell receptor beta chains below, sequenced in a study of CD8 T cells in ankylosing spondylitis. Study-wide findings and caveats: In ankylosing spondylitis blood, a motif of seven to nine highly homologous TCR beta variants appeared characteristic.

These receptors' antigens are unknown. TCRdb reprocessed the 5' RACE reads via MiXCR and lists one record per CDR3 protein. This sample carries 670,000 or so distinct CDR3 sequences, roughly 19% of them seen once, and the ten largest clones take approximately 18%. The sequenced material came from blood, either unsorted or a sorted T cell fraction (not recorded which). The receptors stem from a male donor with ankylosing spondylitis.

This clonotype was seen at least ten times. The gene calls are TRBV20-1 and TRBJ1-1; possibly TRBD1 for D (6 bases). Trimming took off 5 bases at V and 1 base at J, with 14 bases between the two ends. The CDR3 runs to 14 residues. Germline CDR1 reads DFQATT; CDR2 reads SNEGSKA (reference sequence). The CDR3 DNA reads TGCAGTGCTGGAATCGCGGGACAGAACACTGAAGCTTTCTTT. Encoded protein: CSAGIAGQNTEAFF.

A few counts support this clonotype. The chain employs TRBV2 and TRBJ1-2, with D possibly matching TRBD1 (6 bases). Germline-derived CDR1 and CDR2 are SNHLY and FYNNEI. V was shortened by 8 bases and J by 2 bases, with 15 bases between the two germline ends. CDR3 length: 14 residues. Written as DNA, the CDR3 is TGTGCCAGCCCACGTACAGGGCCCAACTATGGCTACACCTTC. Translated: CASPRTGPNYGYTF.

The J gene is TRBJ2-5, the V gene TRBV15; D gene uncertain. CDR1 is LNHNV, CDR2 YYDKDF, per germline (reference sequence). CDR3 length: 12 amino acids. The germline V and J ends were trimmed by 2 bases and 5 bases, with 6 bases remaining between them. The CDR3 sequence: CATSRLRETQYF. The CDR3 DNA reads TGTGCCACCAGCAGACTTAGGGAGACCCAGTACTTC.

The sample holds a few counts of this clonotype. CDR3 bases: TGCAGTGCTAGACGACAGGGACAAGAGACCCAGTACTTC. Its translation is CSARRQGQETQYF. This chain links TRBV20-1 with TRBJ2-5; 7 bases fit TRBD1. Germline V gene sequence: CDR1 DFQATT, CDR2 SNEGSKA (reference sequence). V trimming: 2 bases; J trimming: 2 bases; junction bases outside the gene matches: 2. The CDR3 has 13 residues.

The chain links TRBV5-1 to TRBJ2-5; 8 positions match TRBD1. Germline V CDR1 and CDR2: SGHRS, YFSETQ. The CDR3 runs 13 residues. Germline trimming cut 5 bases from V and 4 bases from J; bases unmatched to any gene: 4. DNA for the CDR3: TGCGCCAGCAGAAAGACAGGGGTAGAGACCCAGTACTTC. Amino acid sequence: CASRKTGVETQYF.

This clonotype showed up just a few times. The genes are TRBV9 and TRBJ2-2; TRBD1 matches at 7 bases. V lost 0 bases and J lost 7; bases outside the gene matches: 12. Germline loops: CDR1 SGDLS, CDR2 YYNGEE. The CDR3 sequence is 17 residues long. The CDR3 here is CASSVEGAALRVGELFF. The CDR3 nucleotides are TGTGCCAGCAGCGTAGAGGGGGCAGCCCTAAGGGTCGGGGAGCTGTTTTTT.

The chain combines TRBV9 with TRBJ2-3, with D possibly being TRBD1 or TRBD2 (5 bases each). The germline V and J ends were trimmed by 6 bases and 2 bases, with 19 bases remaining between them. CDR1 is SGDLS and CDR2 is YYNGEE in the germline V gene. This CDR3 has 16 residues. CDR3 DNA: TGTGCCAGCACCCGATTTGGGGGAGTCGACACAGATACGCAGTATTTT. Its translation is CASTRFGGVDTDTQYF.

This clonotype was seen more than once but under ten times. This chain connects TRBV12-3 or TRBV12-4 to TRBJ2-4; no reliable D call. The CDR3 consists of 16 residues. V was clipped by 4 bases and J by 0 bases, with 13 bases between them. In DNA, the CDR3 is TGTGCCAGCAGTTATTCGGCCCCAGTAGCCAAAAACATTCAGTACTTC. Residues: CASSYSAPVAKNIQYF.

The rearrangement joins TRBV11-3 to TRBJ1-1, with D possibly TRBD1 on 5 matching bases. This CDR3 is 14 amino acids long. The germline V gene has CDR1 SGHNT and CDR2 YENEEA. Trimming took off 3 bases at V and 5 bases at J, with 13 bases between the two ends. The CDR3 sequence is CASSLLGRGTEAFF. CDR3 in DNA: TGTGCCAGCAGCTTGTTGGGGCGGGGGACTGAAGCTTTCTTT.